What follows describes a single TCR beta chain. It lacks a known antigen. Base qualities are not provided; no much larger clone lies one nucleotide away. The data originate from a study of patients and donors after allogeneic stem cell transplantation (TCRdb year 2020). Libraries were built with RT-PCR. Sequenced on a NextSeq 550. TCRdb reprocessed the public reads (quality trimming at Q25 with fastp, clone calling with MiXCR) and kept in-frame beta chains. For every CDR3 protein sequence, its rows merge into one entry that carries the most common genes and DNA. A total of about a million distinct CDR3 sequences appear in this sample, roughly 18% of them only once. Around 6% of the sample is taken by the ten largest. V sheds 6 bases and J sheds 4 bases, leaving 18 bases between their ends. The cysteine opens and the phenylalanine closes a CDR3 of 15 amino acids. The CDR3 DNA has 45 bases and is translated from base 1. The germline V gene sets CDR1 to SGHVS and CDR2 to FQNEAQ.

The chain employs TRBV7-8 and TRBJ1-1; no confident D gene assignment can be made. The sequenced material came from blood, either unsorted or a sorted T cell fraction (not recorded which). This TCR derives from a human donor who was either an allogeneic HSCT recipient or a stem cell or donor lymphocyte infusion donor (not recorded which). It is not recorded whose cells these are; they may come from a transplant donor. Read as DNA, the sequence is TGTGCCAGCAGTACAGCGAGGGCCTGGGGCACTGAAGCTTTCTTT. It codes for CASSTARAWGTEAFF. The variable domain in full, with residues beyond the CDR3 obtained from the reference TRBV7-8 and TRBJ1-1 genes, is GAGVSQSPRYKVAKRGQDVALRCDPISGHVSLFWYQQALGQGPEFLTYFQNEAQLDKSGLPSDRFFAERPEGSVSTLKIQRTQQEDSAVYLCASSTARAWGTEAFFGQGTRLTVV.